These 10 T cell receptor beta chains originate from one sample sequenced in a study of vaccination effects on CD4 cells after COVID-19. Generated by immunoSEQ multiplex PCR, the TCRdb table keeps only in-frame clones and is missing some. The sample lists some 30,000 clones, roughly four fifths occurring once. No antigens are known for them. Before sequencing took place, the ViraFEST assay used viral peptide pools to expand antigen-specific CD4+ T cells. At the end of 10 days of culture, CD4+ T cells were isolated. Participants each got two BNT162b2 or mRNA-1273 vaccine doses. The input for sequencing was CD4+ T cells from PBMCs cultured with HCoV-NL63 spike peptides, taken after COVID-19 vaccination. These receptors were collected from a human donor who received a COVID-19 vaccine. Some clones in this sample may be carry-over from other donors' samples.

The V and J genes are TRBV3-1 (or the pseudogene TRBV3-2) and TRBJ1-5; 8 nucleotides line up with TRBD1. The ends lost 0 bases at V and 4 bases at J; junction bases unmatched: 2. This CDR3 spans 15 amino acids. Germline-derived CDR1 and CDR2 are LGHDT and YNNKEL (reference sequence). CDR3 residues: CASSQDRGPNQPQHF. The CDR3 DNA sequence: TGTGCCAGCAGCCAAGACAGGGGGCCAAATCAGCCCCAGCATTTT.

This clone was seen a single time. This chain uses TRBV29-1 with TRBJ2-5; D might be TRBD2 (6 bases). The CDR3 is made up of 14 amino acids. Trimming removed 3 bases at V and 6 bases at J, with 17 bases between. CDR1 is SQVTM, CDR2 ANQGSEA, per germline. The CDR3 sequence: CSVERGYRVKTQYF. DNA of the CDR3: TGCAGCGTTGAGCGGGGATACCGGGTAAAGACCCAGTACTTC.

The chain recombines TRBV5-1 with TRBJ1-1; unclear D gene. CDR1 and CDR2 (germline): SGHRS, YFSETQ. The CDR3 contains 16 residues. V was cut by 4 bases and J by 0 bases, with 16 bases left in between. The CDR3 nucleotides read TGCGCCAGCAGCCCGACACTGGAGTACCTGAACACTGAAGCTTTCTTT. Translated: CASSPTLEYLNTEAFF.

The rearrangement uses TRBV6-5 and TRBJ1-4; no reliable D call. The CDR3 totals 14 residues. Deletions cut 5 bases from V and 0 bases from J, with 7 bases between. Germline CDR1 and CDR2: MNHEY and SVGAGI. The CDR3 region has the DNA TGTGCCAGCAGTCCTTCGCCAACTAATGAAAAACTGTTTTTT. It translates to CASSPSPTNEKLFF.

This clone is a singleton in its sample. The chain has TRBV2 and TRBJ2-3; 9 bases are a match to TRBD2. The J segment lost 3 bases and the V segment lost 6 bases, leaving 1 base of the junction unmatched. The CDR3 totals 13 residues. The V gene's germline CDR1 is SNHLY and CDR2 FYNNEI. The CDR3 is CASRRGGTDTQYF. The CDR3, as DNA: TGTGCCAGCAGGCGGGGGGGAACAGATACGCAGTATTTT.

The chain employs TRBV4-1 and TRBJ2-5; the match to TRBD2 covers 9 bases. The CDR3 extends over 18 amino acids. Germline-derived CDR1 and CDR2 are MGHRA and YSYEKL. V was clipped by 4 bases and J by 5 bases; unmatched bases: 17. The DNA of the CDR3 is TGCGCCAGCAGCCTGAAGAGCCCAAGCGGGGGGCCGGGGGAGACCCAGTACTTC. Amino acids: CASSLKSPSGGPGETQYF.

V usage is TRBV7-3 and J usage is TRBJ2-1, with 14 bases fitting TRBD2. The germline V gene has CDR1 SGHTA and CDR2 FQGTGA. V gave up 5 bases and J gave up 13 bases; unmatched junction bases: 4. The CDR3 extends over 13 amino acids. The CDR3 coding sequence is TGTGCCAGCAGCGTGGGACTAGCGGGAGCTCAGTTCTTC. As protein: CASSVGLAGAQFF.

J is TRBJ1-1 and V is TRBV14; possible D gene TRBD1, 6 bases. Germline loops: CDR1 SGHDN, CDR2 FVKESK. Trimming cost V 4 bases and J 5 bases, with 11 bases left between them. This CDR3 is 13 amino acids long. The chain's CDR3 is CASSLGRGTEAFF. The CDR3 DNA follows: TGTGCCAGCAGCCTGGGGAGGGGGACTGAAGCTTTCTTT.

V is TRBV6-4 and J is TRBJ2-2; possibly TRBD1 for D (6 bases). V lost 5 bases to trimming and J lost 4 bases, with 11 bases between them. Germline V CDR1 and CDR2: MRHNA, SNTAGT. The CDR3 spans 14 residues. CDR3 residues: CASSSDRSTGELFF. The CDR3 DNA reads as TGTGCCAGCAGTTCCGACAGGAGCACCGGGGAGCTGTTTTTT.

The count of this clone is one. This sequence joins TRBV5-1 and TRBJ2-5; the match to TRBD2 covers 12 bases. CDR1 is SGHRS and CDR2 is YFSETQ in the germline V gene. After removal of 4 bases from V and 1 base from J, the junction contained 14 bases not matched to a gene. CDR3 length equals 19 residues. The chain's CDR3 is CASSAPGLAGPTFQETQYF. The CDR3 nucleotides read TGCGCCAGCAGCGCACCCGGACTAGCGGGGCCAACCTTCCAAGAGACCCAGTACTTC.